These 5 T cell receptor beta chains were sequenced from one sample in a study of blood T cell repertoires in COVID-19. Only in-frame clones appear in the TCRdb table, and some are missing; sequencing was by immunoSEQ multiplex PCR. The sample carries 150,000 to 200,000 clones, around 84% recorded once. Sequenced: PBMCs or T cells enriched from blood (not recorded which). The receptors stem from a woman aged 25 to 45 who had been exposed to COVID-19.

The chain is built from TRBV5-1 and TRBJ1-2; TRBD1 agrees at 11 bases. CDR1 and CDR2 from the germline V gene are SGHRS and YFSETQ. The CDR3 consists of 16 residues. V shed 6 bases, J shed 4 bases, and the junction held 11 bases outside the gene matches. CDR3 bases: TGCGCCAGCAAGACGGGACAGGGGGTTCACCTCTATGGCTACACCTTC. Its protein product is CASKTGQGVHLYGYTF.

The J gene is TRBJ1-1, the V gene TRBV7-2, with no clear D. The CDR3 has 15 residues. Germline V gene data show CDR1 as SGHTA and CDR2 as FQGNSA. The V and J ends lost 2 bases and 1 base respectively, with 11 bases between them. CDR3 in amino acids: CASSLRGRKNTEAFF. In nucleotides, the CDR3 is TGTGCCAGCAGCTTACGCGGAAGGAAGAACACTGAAGCTTTCTTT.

The chain is built from TRBV7-2 and TRBJ2-7; weak D call: TRBD2 (7 bases). This CDR3 is built from 12 residues. The ends were cut back, 8 bases at V and 0 bases at J, with 8 bases in the middle. Germline CDR1 and CDR2: SGHTA and FQGNSA. The CDR3 is CASGGASYEQYF. For the CDR3, the DNA is TGTGCCAGCGGGGGGGCCTCCTACGAGCAGTACTTC. Variable domain in full (rest from reference TRBV7-2 and TRBJ2-7): GAGVSQSPSNKVTEKGKDVELRCDPISGHTALYWYRQSLGQGLEFLIYFQGNSAPDKSGLPSDRFSAERTGGSVSTLTIQRTQQEDSAVYLCASGGASYEQYFGPGTRLTVT.

The chain is built from TRBV5-1 and TRBJ1-2, with 10 nucleotides matching TRBD1. The trim removed 5 bases at V and 4 bases at J, leaving 8 bases unmatched. The CDR3 has 15 amino acids. Germline V gene sequence: CDR1 SGHRS, CDR2 YFSETQ. DNA for the CDR3: TGCGCCAGCAGACTGGAGGGACAGGGGAGCTATGGCTACACCTTC. Its translation: CASRLEGQGSYGYTF.

The chain uses TRBV27 and TRBJ2-7; 8 nucleotides line up with TRBD1. The CDR3 extends over 15 amino acids. The V and J ends lost 3 bases and 4 bases, in that order; junction bases with no gene match: 8. CDR1 is MNHEY and CDR2 is SMNVEV in the germline V gene (reference sequence). CDR3 protein: CASSFTWDRRYEQYF. CDR3 in DNA: TGTGCCAGCAGTTTCACTTGGGACAGGAGATACGAGCAGTACTTC.